This T cell receptor beta chain was identified during a study of blood T cell repertoires in COVID-19. At the level of the study: The United States, Italy and Spain supplied acute and convalescent COVID-19 samples. In each case, the material was cDNA or gDNA derived from T cells, B-cell-depleted T cells, or PBMCs.

Methods used by the authors: Estimation of nucleated cell counts was performed using reference gene primer amplification. Clones were sequenced by immunoSEQ multiplex PCR, and TCRdb holds only the in-frame ones, with some missing. V, J and clone size were drawn from that table, and D and trimming were deduced from the DNA. Among about 210,000 clones listed, about 91% were seen once. The CDR3 totals 14 residues. V lost 4 bases and J 5 bases, leaving 12 bases between the germline ends. The germline V gene has CDR1 KGHSH and CDR2 LQKENI. This TCR derives from a man aged 25 to 40 with acute or convalescent COVID-19. The genes are TRBV18 and TRBJ2-1, with TRBD2 as a possible D gene (5 bases). The specimen sequenced was peripheral blood. The CDR3 DNA follows: TGTGCCAGCTCACAGGACCGGGGTAACAATGAGCAGTTCTTC. Amino acids: CASSQDRGNNEQFF.